The clone carrying this T cell receptor (beta chain) has at least ten counts. Antigen unknown. No cell fractionation was done, so the repertoire covers all unsorted peripheral blood T cells. This CDR3 has 13 amino acids. The V end lost 5 bases, the J end lost 5 bases, and 16 bases lay between the germline ends. In germline, CDR1 is SQVTM, CDR2 ANQGSEA. This specimen belongs to a study of HIV-infected patients and healthy controls. Study results and caveats: Healthy control repertoires had roughly threefold more distinct CDR3s than untreated HIV+ repertoires, and higher Shannon diversity.

cDNA was made from approximately 0.55 ug RNA using alpha and beta constant primers. Each of the alpha and beta chains got its own library through chain-specific third strand synthesis with indices. TCRdb itself ran the 5' RACE reads through MiXCR, one entry per CDR3 protein. The sample lists thousands of distinct CDR3 sequences; roughly 8.2% were seen once. This receptor was obtained from an adult with HIV infection. The chain links TRBV29-1 to TRBJ2-7; D may match TRBD1 or TRBD2 (6 bases each). Sequencing used blood, obtained before antiretroviral therapy. CDR3 protein: CSVQGTAANEQYV. CDR3 DNA sequence: TGCAGCGTTCAGGGGACTGCGGCGAACGAGCAGTACGTC.